A single sample is the source of the 4 T cell receptor beta chains below, sequenced in a study of cytomegalovirus exposure and HLA in healthy donors. 60 Vbeta and 13 Jbeta primers were used in PCR. Method: immunoSEQ multiplex PCR; TCRdb's copy keeps in-frame clones and lacks some. The table records approximately 88,000 clones, under 80% of them present only once. The specimen sequenced was PBMCs. Every receptor here comes from a man aged 50 to 60 in good health and CMV-seropositive.

This chain joins TRBV30 and TRBJ1-6; D is ambiguous. Trimming left V 3 bases short and J 13 bases short, with 13 bases between. The germline gives CDR1 GTSNPN, CDR2 SVGIG (reference sequence). CDR3 length: 12 residues. The CDR3 spells CAWRPSGGPLHF. The CDR3 region has the DNA TGTGCCTGGAGGCCGTCCGGAGGGCCCCTCCACTTT.

The chain carries TRBV10-2 and TRBJ2-7, with 7 positions matching TRBD1. Germline CDR1 reads WSHSY; CDR2 reads SAAADI. The length of the CDR3 is 14 residues. J lost 7 bases, V lost 4 bases, and 10 bases had no gene match. In DNA form, the CDR3 reads TGCGCCAGCAGTGGGGGTCAGGGGGTGGAGGAGCAGTACTTC. This sequence encodes CASSGGQGVEEQYF.

On this clone itself: Additional DNA sequences in this sample encode the identical CDR3. V and J are TRBV7-3 and TRBJ1-1; TRBD1 matches at 7 bases. Germline CDR1 SGHTA, CDR2 FQGTGA. This CDR3 spans 14 amino acids. The V gene end was trimmed by 3 bases and the J gene end by 1 base; junction bases not matched to a gene: 2. The DNA of the CDR3 is TGTGCCAGCAGCTTGGGGACAGAGAACACTGAAGCTTTCTTT. Its translation is CASSLGTENTEAFF.

The CDR3 loop is CASSNPLGDEQFF. The CDR3 bases are TGTGCCAGTAGCAACCCCCTCGGGGATGAGCAGTTCTTC. The chain recombines TRBV19 with TRBJ2-1; D may be TRBD2 (5 bases). The CDR3 is 13 amino acids. Germline V gene sequence: CDR1 LNHDA, CDR2 SQIVND (reference sequence). Trimming removed 6 bases from V and 8 bases from J, with 14 bases in between.